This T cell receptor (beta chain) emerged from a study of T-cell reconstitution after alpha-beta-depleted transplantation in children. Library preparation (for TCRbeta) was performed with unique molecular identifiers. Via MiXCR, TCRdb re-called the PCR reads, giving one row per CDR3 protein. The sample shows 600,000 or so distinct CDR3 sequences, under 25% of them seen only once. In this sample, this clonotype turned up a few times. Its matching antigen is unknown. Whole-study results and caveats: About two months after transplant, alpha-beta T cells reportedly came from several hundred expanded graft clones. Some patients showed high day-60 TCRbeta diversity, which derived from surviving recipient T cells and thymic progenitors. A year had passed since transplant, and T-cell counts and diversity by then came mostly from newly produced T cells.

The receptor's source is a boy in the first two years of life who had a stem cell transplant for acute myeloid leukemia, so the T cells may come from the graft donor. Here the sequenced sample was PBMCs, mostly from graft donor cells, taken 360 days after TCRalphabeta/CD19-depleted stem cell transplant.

The CDR3 here is CASSRDPSDTQYF. DNA for the CDR3: TGTGCCAGCAGCAGGGACCCGTCAGATACGCAGTATTTT. This sequence joins TRBV7-2 and TRBJ2-3, with D perhaps being TRBD1 or TRBD2 (5 bases each). CDR1 is SGHTA and CDR2 is FQGNSA in the germline V gene. Trimming left V 5 bases short and J 4 bases short, with 10 bases between. The CDR3 is 13 amino acids. Full variable domain (rest looked up from reference TRBV7-2 and TRBJ2-3): GAGVSQSPSNKVTEKGKDVELRCDPISGHTALYWYRQSLGQGLEFLIYFQGNSAPDKSGLPSDRFSAERTGGSVSTLTIQRTQQEDSAVYLCASSRDPSDTQYFGPGTRLTVL.